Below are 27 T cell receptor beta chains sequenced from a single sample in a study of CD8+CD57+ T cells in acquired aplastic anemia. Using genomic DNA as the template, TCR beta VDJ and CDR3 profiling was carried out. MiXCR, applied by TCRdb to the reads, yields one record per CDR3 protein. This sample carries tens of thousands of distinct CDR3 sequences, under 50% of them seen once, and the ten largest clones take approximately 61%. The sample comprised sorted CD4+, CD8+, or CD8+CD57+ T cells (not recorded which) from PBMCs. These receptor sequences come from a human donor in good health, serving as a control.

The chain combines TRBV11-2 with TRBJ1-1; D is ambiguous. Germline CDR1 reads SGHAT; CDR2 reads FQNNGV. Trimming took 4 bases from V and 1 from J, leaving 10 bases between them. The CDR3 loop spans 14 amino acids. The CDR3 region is CASSWRRKNTEAFF. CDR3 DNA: TGTGCCAGCAGCTGGCGACGGAAGAACACTGAAGCTTTCTTT.

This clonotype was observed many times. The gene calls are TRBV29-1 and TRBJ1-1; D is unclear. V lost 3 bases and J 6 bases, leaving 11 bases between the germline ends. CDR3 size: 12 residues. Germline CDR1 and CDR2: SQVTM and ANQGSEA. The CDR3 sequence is CSVDGQYPEAFF. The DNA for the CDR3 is TGCAGCGTTGACGGGCAGTACCCTGAAGCTTTCTTT.

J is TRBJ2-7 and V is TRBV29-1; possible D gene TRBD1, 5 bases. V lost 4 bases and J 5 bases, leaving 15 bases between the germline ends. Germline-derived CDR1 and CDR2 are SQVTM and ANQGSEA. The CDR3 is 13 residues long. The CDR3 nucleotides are TGCAGCGTTGTAGTCAGGGTGGTAAACGAGCAGTACTTC. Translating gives CSVVVRVVNEQYF.

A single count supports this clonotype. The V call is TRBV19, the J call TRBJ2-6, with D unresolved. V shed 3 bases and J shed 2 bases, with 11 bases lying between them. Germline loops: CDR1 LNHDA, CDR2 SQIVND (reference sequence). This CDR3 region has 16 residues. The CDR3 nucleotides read TGTGCCAGTAGTATCGTATGGGCAACTGGGGCCAACGTCCTGACTTTC. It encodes CASSIVWATGANVLTF.

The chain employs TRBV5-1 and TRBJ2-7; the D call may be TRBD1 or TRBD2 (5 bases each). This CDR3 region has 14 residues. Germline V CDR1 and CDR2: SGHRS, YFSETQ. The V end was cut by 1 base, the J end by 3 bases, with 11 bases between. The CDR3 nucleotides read TGCGCCAGCAGCTTGCTTGGGACCAACTACGAGCAGTACTTC. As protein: CASSLLGTNYEQYF.

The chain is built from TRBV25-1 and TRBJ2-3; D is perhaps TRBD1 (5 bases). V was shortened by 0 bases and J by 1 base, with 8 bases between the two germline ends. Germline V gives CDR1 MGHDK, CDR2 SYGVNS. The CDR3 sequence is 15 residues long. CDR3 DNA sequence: TGTGCCAGCAGTGAATATGGGGCACGCACAGATACGCAGTATTTT. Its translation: CASSEYGARTDTQYF.

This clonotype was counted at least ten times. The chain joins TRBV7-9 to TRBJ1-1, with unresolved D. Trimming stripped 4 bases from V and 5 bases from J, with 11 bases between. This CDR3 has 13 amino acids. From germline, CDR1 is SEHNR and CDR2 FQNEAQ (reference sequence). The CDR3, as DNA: TGTGCCAGCAGCTCAAGAGGGAGGACTGAAGCTTTCTTT. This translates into CASSSRGRTEAFF.

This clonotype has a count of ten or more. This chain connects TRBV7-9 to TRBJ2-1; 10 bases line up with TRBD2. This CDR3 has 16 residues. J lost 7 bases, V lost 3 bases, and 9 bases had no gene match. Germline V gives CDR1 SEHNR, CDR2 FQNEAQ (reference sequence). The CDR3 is CASSFLLAGKSNEQFF. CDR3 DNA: TGTGCCAGCAGCTTCCTACTAGCGGGAAAATCGAATGAGCAGTTCTTC.

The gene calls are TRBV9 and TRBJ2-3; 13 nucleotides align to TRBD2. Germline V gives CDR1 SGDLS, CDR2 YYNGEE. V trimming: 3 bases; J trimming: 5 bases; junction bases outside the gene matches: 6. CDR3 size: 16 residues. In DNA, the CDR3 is TGTGCCAGCAGCGCCGGACTAGCGGGAGTCTTAGATACGCAGTATTTT. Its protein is CASSAGLAGVLDTQYF.

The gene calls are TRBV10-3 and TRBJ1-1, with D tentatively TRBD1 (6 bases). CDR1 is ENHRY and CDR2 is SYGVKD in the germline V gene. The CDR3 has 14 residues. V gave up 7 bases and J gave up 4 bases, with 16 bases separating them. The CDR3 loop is CAINEQGRGTEAFF. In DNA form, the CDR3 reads TGTGCCATCAACGAACAGGGCAGGGGCACTGAAGCTTTCTTT.

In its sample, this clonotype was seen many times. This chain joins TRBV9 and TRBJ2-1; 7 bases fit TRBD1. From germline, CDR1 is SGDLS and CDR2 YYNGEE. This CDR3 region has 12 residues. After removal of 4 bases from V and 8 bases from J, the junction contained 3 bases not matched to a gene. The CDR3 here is CASSPGGDEQFF. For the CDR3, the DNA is TGTGCCAGCAGCCCAGGGGGAGATGAGCAGTTCTTC.

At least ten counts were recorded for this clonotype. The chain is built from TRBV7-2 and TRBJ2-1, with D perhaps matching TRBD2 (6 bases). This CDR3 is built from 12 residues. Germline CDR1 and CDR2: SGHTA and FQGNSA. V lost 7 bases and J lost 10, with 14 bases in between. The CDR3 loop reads CASNRGSGEQFF. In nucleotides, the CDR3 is TGTGCCAGCAACCGAGGGAGCGGGGAGCAGTTCTTC. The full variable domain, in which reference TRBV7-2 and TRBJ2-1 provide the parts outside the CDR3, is GAGVSQSPSNKVTEKGKDVELRCDPISGHTALYWYRQSLGQGLEFLIYFQGNSAPDKSGLPSDRFSAERTGGSVSTLTIQRTQQEDSAVYLCASNRGSGEQFFGPGTRLTVL.

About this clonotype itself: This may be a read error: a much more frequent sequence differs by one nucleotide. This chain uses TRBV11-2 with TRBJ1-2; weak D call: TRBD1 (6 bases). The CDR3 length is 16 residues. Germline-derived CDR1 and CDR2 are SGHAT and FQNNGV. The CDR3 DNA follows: TGTGCCAGCAGTGCCCGACAGGACCTCCCTGTCGATGGCTGCACCTTC. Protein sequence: CASSARQDLPVDGCTF.

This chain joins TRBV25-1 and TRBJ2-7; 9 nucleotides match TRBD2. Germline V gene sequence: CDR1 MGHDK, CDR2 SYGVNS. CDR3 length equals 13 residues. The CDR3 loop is CASSALAGYGQYV. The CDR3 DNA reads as TGTGCCAGCAGTGCCCTAGCGGGGTACGGGCAGTACGTC.

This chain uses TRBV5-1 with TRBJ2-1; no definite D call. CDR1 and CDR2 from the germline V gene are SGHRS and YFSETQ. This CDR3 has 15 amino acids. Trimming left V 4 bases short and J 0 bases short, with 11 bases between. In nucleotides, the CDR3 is TGCGCCAGCAGCGAGTCGGACGGCTCCTACAATGAGCAGTTCTTC. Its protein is CASSESDGSYNEQFF.

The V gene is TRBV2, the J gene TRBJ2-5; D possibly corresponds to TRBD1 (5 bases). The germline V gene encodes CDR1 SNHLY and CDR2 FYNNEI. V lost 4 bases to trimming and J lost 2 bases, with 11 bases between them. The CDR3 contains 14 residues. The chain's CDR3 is CASSAGHGQETQYF. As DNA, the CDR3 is TGTGCCAGCAGTGCCGGACACGGACAAGAGACCCAGTACTTC.

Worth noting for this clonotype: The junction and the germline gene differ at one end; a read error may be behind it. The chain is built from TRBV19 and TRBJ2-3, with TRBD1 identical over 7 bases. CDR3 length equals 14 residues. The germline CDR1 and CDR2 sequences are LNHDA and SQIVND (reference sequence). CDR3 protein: CATKDRLSTGTQYF. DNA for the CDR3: TGTGCCACCAAGGACAGGCTCAGCACAGGTACGCAGTATTTT.

The CDR3 reads CASSSLGNEQYF. For the CDR3, the DNA is TGTGCCAGCAGCTCCTTAGGGAACGAGCAGTACTTC. The chain carries TRBV7-9 and TRBJ2-7, with D unresolved. Germline CDR1 is SEHNR and CDR2 is FQNEAQ (reference sequence). This CDR3 contains 12 residues. Trimming took off 4 bases at V and 5 bases at J, with 9 bases between the two ends.

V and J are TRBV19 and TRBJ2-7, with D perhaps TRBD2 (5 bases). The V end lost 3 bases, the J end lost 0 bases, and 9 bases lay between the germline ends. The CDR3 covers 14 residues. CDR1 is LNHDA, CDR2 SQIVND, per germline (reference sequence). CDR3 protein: CASSIREGSYEQYF. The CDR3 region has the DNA TGTGCCAGTAGTATTCGAGAGGGCTCCTACGAGCAGTACTTC.

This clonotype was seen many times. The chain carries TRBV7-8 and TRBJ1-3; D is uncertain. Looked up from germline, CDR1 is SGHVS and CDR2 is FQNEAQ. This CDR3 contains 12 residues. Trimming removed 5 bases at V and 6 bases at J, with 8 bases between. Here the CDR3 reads CASSPMENTIYF. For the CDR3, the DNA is TGTGCCAGCAGCCCAATGGAAAACACCATATATTTT.

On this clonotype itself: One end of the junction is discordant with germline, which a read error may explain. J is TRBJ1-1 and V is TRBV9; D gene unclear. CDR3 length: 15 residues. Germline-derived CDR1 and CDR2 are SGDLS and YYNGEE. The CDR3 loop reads CAGSQGLSPNTEAFF. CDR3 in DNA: TGTGCCGGCAGCCAAGGTTTAAGCCCCAACACTGAAGCTTTCTTT.

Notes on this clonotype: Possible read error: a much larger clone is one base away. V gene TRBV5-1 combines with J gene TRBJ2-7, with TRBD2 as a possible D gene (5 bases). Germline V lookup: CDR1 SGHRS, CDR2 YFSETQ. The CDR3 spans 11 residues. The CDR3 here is CDSSGSYEQYF. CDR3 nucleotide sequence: TGCGACAGCAGCGGATCTTACGAGCAGTACTTC.

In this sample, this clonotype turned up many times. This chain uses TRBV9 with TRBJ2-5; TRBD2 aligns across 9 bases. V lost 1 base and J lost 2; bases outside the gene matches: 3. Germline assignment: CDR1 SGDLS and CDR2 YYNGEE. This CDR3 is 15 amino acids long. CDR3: CASSVNAGGQETQYF. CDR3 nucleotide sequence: TGTGCCAGCAGCGTAAATGCGGGGGGGCAAGAGACCCAGTACTTC.

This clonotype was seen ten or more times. CDR3 amino acids: CATQNMNTEAFF. In DNA, the CDR3 is TGTGCCACCCAGAACATGAACACTGAAGCTTTCTTT. This chain connects TRBV19 to TRBJ1-1; no firm D call. The CDR3 spans 12 residues. Per the germline V gene, CDR1 is LNHDA and CDR2 is SQIVND (reference sequence). V shed 10 bases and J shed 0 bases, with 9 bases lying between them.

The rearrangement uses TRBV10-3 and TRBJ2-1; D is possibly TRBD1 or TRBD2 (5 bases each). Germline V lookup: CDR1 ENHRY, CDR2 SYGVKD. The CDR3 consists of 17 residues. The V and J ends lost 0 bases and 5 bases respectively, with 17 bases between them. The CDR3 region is CAISESRGVGSNNEQFF. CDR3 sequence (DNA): TGTGCCATCAGTGAGTCGAGAGGGGTAGGGTCGAACAATGAGCAGTTCTTC.

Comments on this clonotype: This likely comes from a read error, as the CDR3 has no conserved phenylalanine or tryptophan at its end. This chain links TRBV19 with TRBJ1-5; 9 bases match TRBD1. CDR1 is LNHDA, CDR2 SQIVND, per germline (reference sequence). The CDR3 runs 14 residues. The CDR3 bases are TGTGCAGATACAGGGGGCTCATGCAATCAGCCCCAGCATTGT. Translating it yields CADTGGSCNQPQHC.

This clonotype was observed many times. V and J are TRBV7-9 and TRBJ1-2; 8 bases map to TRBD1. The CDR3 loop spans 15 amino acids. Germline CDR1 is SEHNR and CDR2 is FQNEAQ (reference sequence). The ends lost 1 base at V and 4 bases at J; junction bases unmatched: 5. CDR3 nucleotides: TGTGCCAGCAGCTTAGGGCCGGGACAGGTCTATGGCTACACCTTC. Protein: CASSLGPGQVYGYTF.